The rows below give T cell receptor beta chains drawn from one sample of a study of CD8 T cells in ankylosing spondylitis. TCRdb reprocessed the 5' RACE reads with MiXCR, giving one entry per CDR3 protein. The profile shows 250,000 to 350,000 distinct CDR3 sequences, 6.5% to 10% of them singletons. The sample taken for sequencing was blood, either unsorted or a sorted T cell fraction (not recorded which). All receptors derive from a male donor with ankylosing spondylitis. Each CDR3 is given with its conserved first and last residue. D genes are given only for firm matches. The size field is filled for only some rows; it gives once, few, many or a size class.

V: TRBV3-1; D: .; J: TRBJ2-2; size: .; DNA: TGTGCCAGCAGCCAAGATGGGGGGTACGGGGAGCTGTTTTTT; CDR3: CASSQDGGYGELFF
V: TRBV20-1; D: .; J: TRBJ1-6; size: .; DNA: TGCAGTGTGGGCCCAAGTTCACCCCTCCACTTT; CDR3: CSVGPSSPLHF
V: TRBV7-2; D: .; J: TRBJ2-7; size: .; DNA: TGTGCCAGCAGCTTAAGCGCATCCGGGAACTACGAGCAGTACTTC; CDR3: CASSLSASGNYEQYF
V: TRBV7-3; D: TRBD2; J: TRBJ2-2; size: many; DNA: TGTGCCAGCAGCCCGCGGACTAGCGGGGACACCGGGGAGCTGTTTTTT; CDR3: CASSPRTSGDTGELFF
V: TRBV28; D: TRBD2; J: TRBJ2-1; size: many; DNA: TGTGCCCATTCGGGCCAGCGGGGATACAATGAGCAGTTCTTC; CDR3: CAHSGQRGYNEQFF
V: TRBV28; D: .; J: TRBJ2-6; size: .; DNA: TGTGCCAGCAGTTTTTCTGGGCAAGGGGCCAACGTCCTGACTTTC; CDR3: CASSFSGQGANVLTF
V: TRBV5-1; D: TRBD1; J: TRBJ2-7; size: few; DNA: TGCGCCAGCAGTAAACAGGGGGCGTCCTACGAGCAGTACTTC; CDR3: CASSKQGASYEQYF
V: TRBV29-1; D: .; J: TRBJ1-3; size: many; DNA: TGCAGCGTTGCACTGGCAGAGTCTGGAAACACCATATATTTT; CDR3: CSVALAESGNTIYF
V: TRBV9; D: .; J: TRBJ2-7; size: .; DNA: TGTGCCAGCAGCCTTGAGGGCAGCGGCCACGAGCAGTACTTC; CDR3: CASSLEGSGHEQYF
V: TRBV12-3/TRBV12-4; D: .; J: TRBJ1-1; size: few; DNA: TGTGCCAGCAGTCCAGATAGTAGCACTGAAGCTTTCTTT; CDR3: CASSPDSSTEAFF
V: TRBV15; D: .; J: TRBJ2-7; size: few; DNA: TGTGCCACCAGCAGAGTTGGCAGCCCAAGTGACGAGCAGTACTTC; CDR3: CATSRVGSPSDEQYF
V: TRBV29-1; D: TRBD2; J: TRBJ2-7; size: few; DNA: TGCAGCGTTGACCTAGCGGGAGTGGGAGAGCAGTACTTC; CDR3: CSVDLAGVGEQYF
V: TRBV12-3/TRBV12-4; D: .; J: TRBJ1-2; size: few; DNA: TGTGCCAGCAGTTTACAGGGTCAGAACTATGGCTACACCTTC; CDR3: CASSLQGQNYGYTF
V: TRBV5-1; D: .; J: TRBJ2-7; size: many; DNA: TGCGCCAGCAGCTTGCAAGGGTGGGCCTACGAGCAGTACTTC; CDR3: CASSLQGWAYEQYF
V: TRBV4-1; D: TRBD1; J: TRBJ1-5; size: few; DNA: TGCGCCAGCAGCCATACAGGGGAAGGTCAGCCCCAGCATTTT; CDR3: CASSHTGEGQPQHF
V: TRBV6-5; D: TRBD1; J: TRBJ2-7; size: once; DNA: TGTGCCAGCAGTTCCTACAGGGGGCAAGGGGAGCAGTACTTC; CDR3: CASSSYRGQGEQYF
V: TRBV6-5; D: TRBD1; J: TRBJ1-1; size: few; DNA: TGTGCCAGCAGTTACTCGGGGACAGGAACCATGAACACTGAAGCTTTCTTT; CDR3: CASSYSGTGTMNTEAFF